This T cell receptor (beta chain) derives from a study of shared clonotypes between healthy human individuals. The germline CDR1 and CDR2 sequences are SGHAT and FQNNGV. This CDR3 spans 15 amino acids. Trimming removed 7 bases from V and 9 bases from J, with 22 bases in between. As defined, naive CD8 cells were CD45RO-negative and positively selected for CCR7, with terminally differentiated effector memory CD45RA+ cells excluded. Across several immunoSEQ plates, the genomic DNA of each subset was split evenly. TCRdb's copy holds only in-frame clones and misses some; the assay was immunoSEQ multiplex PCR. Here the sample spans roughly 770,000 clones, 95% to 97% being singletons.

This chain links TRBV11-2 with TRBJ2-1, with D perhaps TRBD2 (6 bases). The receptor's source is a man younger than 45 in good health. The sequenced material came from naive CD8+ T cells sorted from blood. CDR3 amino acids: CASIPRLDPFGEQFF. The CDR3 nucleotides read TGTGCCAGCATCCCGAGACTAGATCCCTTCGGTGAGCAGTTCTTC.